This is a list of T cell receptor beta chains from one sample in a study of beta chain features in type 1 diabetes. The assay was immunoSEQ multiplex PCR, and TCRdb's table has in-frame clones only and misses some. The data show roughly 400,000 clones, more than 11% seen once. The sequencing sample was made of naive CD4+ T cells from blood. The receptors come from a young man in good health. CDR3s include the opening cysteine and the closing phenylalanine or tryptophan. The order of the fields is V gene, D gene, clone size, J gene, CDR3 protein, CDR3 DNA. The D gene is left open where the match is weak. Size is omitted from some rows. Given values are once, few, many or a class for expanded clones.

>TRBV4-3|TRBD2|few|TRBJ2-5
CASSQEWTSGGEETQYF
TGCGCCAGCAGCCAAGAATGGACTAGCGGAGGGGAAGAGACCCAGTACTTC
>TRBV10-3|NA|NA|TRBJ2-3
CAISGSGRDSTDTQYF
TGTGCCATCAGTGGCTCAGGACGGGACAGCACAGATACGCAGTATTTT
>TRBV4-3|NA|few|TRBJ2-3
CASSNRGPTDTQYF
TGCGCCAGCAGTAATCGGGGGCCTACAGATACGCAGTATTTT
>TRBV7-9|NA|few|TRBJ1-2
CASSKDLGTDYGYTF
TGTGCCAGCAGCAAGGACCTAGGGACGGACTATGGCTACACCTTC
>TRBV5-1|NA|NA|TRBJ2-1
CASRAAGSYNEQFF
TGCGCCAGCAGGGCGGCAGGCTCCTACAATGAGCAGTTCTTC
>TRBV29-1|NA|few|TRBJ2-1
CSVGRGYNEQFF
TGCAGCGTTGGACGAGGATACAATGAGCAGTTCTTC
>TRBV9|NA|few|TRBJ2-1
CASSVAGPLSEQFF
TGTGCCAGCAGCGTAGCAGGTCCCTTAAGTGAGCAGTTCTTC
>TRBV29-1|NA|NA|TRBJ1-1
CSVASGLEAFF
TGCAGCGTTGCTTCAGGGCTTGAAGCTTTCTTT
>TRBV5-6|NA|NA|TRBJ2-1
CASSFTGTYNEQFF
TGTGCCAGCAGCTTCACAGGGACCTACAATGAGCAGTTCTTC
>TRBV18|TRBD1|few|TRBJ1-5
CASSLDRGNQPQHF
TGTGCCAGCTCACTGGACAGGGGAAATCAGCCCCAGCATTTT
>TRBV6-5|NA|few|TRBJ2-7
CASKREASHEQYF
TGTGCCAGCAAAAGGGAGGCAAGCCACGAGCAGTACTTC
>TRBV7-9|TRBD1|NA|TRBJ1-2
CASSSGQGFSVTF
TGTGCCAGCAGCTCGGGACAGGGTTTCTCCGTCACCTTC
>TRBV7-9|TRBD2|few|TRBJ2-1
CASSLGEAGYNEQFF
TGTGCCAGCAGCTTAGGGGAAGCGGGATACAATGAGCAGTTCTTC
>TRBV5-1|NA|NA|TRBJ2-7
CASSREGNEQYF
TGCGCCAGCAGCCGTGAGGGCAACGAGCAGTACTTC
>TRBV7-2|TRBD2|NA|TRBJ2-5
CASSLAGTSGETQYF
TGTGCCAGCAGCTTAGCCGGGACTAGCGGGGAGACCCAGTACTTC
>TRBV25-1|TRBD1|NA|TRBJ1-2
CASSEWTGPYGYTF
TGTGCCAGCAGTGAATGGACAGGGCCCTATGGCTACACCTTC
>TRBV2|NA|NA|TRBJ2-5
CASSLGLFQETQYF
TGTGCCAGCAGTCTGGGACTGTTCCAAGAGACCCAGTACTTC
>TRBV5-1|NA|NA|TRBJ1-2
CASSLDSGYGYTF
TGCGCCAGCAGCTTGGATTCAGGGTATGGCTACACCTTC
>TRBV5-1|NA|NA|TRBJ2-1
CASSLAGVRGNEQFF
TGCGCCAGCAGCTTGGCCGGGGTTAGAGGAAATGAGCAGTTCTTC
>TRBV2|NA|NA|TRBJ1-3
CAADFHSGNTIYF
TGTGCCGCTGACTTTCACTCTGGAAACACCATATATTTT
>TRBV4-1|TRBD2|NA|TRBJ2-3
CASSQDVRLAGDTQYF
TGCGCCAGCAGCCAAGATGTAAGACTAGCGGGAGATACGCAGTATTTT
>TRBV13|NA|NA|TRBJ1-5
CASSFGLRAQPQHF
TGTGCCAGCAGCTTTGGGCTCCGAGCGCAGCCCCAGCATTTT
>TRBV27|NA|NA|TRBJ2-1
CASSLLRGHNEQFF
TGTGCCAGCAGTTTATTAAGGGGCCACAATGAGCAGTTCTTC
>TRBV4-3|TRBD2|NA|TRBJ2-3
CASSQERGGSTQYF
TGCGCCAGCAGCCAAGAGCGGGGGGGAAGTACGCAGTATTTT
>TRBV13|TRBD1|NA|TRBJ2-1
CASSLPLGDRGWNEQFF
TGTGCCAGCAGCTTACCTCTTGGGGACAGGGGTTGGAATGAGCAGTTCTTC
>TRBV7-8|NA|NA|TRBJ1-1
CASSLDREATEAFF
TGTGCCAGCAGCTTAGACAGGGAGGCCACTGAAGCTTTCTTT
>TRBV6-6|NA|NA|TRBJ1-2
CASQWARGNYGYTF
TGTGCCAGCCAATGGGCCAGGGGAAACTATGGCTACACCTTC
>TRBV6-4|NA|few|TRBJ2-2
CASSDSAPPNTGELFF
TGTGCCAGCAGTGACTCAGCCCCCCCGAACACCGGGGAGCTGTTTTTT
>TRBV5-6|NA|NA|TRBJ2-1
CASSSPGGVFEFF
TGTGCCAGCAGCTCCCCTGGTGGGGTGTTTGAGTTCTTC